One T cell receptor beta chain is described in this entry. The data stem from a study of T cell changes during pregnancy in multiple sclerosis. In germline, CDR1 is SNHLY, CDR2 FYNNEI. V dropped 4 bases and J dropped 3; count of bases not matched to a gene: 3. This CDR3 is built from 14 residues. Sequencing was performed with immunoSEQ multiplex PCR; in TCRdb, only in-frame clones are kept and a portion is missing. This sample has 64,000 or so clones, with around 96% found just once. This receptor was taken from a female donor with multiple sclerosis, enrolled in a pregnancy study. This chain links TRBV2 with TRBJ2-7; 10 nucleotides align to TRBD1. The starting material was CD8+ T cells from peripheral blood mononuclear cells, obtained after pregnancy. The CDR3 DNA reads as TGTGCCAGCAGTGGGACAGGGGGTGGCTACGAGCAGTACTTC. Amino acids: CASSGTGGGYEQYF.